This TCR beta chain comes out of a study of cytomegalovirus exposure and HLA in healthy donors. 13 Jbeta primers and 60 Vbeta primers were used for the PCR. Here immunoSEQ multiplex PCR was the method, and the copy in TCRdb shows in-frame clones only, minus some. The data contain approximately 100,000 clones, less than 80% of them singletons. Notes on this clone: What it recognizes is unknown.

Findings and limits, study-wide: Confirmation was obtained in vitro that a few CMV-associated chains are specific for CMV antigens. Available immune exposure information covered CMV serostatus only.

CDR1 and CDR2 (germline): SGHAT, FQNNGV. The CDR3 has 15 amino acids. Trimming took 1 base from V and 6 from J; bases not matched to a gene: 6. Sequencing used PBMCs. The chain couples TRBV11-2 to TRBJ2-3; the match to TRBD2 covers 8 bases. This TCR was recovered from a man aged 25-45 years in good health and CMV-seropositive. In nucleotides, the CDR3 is TGTGCCAGCAGCTTAGTAGCGGGGTGGGGGGATACGCAGTATTTT. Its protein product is CASSLVAGWGDTQYF.